The clone carrying this TCR beta chain was found a few times. Its antigen is still unknown. The PCR used 60 Vbeta and 13 Jbeta primers. TCRdb keeps only in-frame clones here, not all; method: immunoSEQ multiplex PCR. The table includes roughly 150,000 clones, about 10% detected once. The sample originates from a study of cytomegalovirus exposure and HLA in healthy donors. Findings and caveats of the study: There were around 160 TCR beta chains listed as cytomegalovirus-associated. Within the data, a cluster of highly shared sequence variants was likely a sequencing artifact.

After removal of 2 bases from V and 5 bases from J, the junction contained 6 bases not matched to a gene. CDR3 length equals 15 residues. The germline V gene encodes CDR1 SGHTA and CDR2 FQGNSA. Specimen: PBMCs. The V gene is TRBV7-2, the J gene TRBJ1-2; 9 bases fit TRBD1. This receptor was taken from a man in his fifties in good health and CMV-seronegative. The CDR3 DNA is TGTGCCAGCAGCTTAATGAGGACAGGGGAATATGGCTACACCTTC. As protein: CASSLMRTGEYGYTF.